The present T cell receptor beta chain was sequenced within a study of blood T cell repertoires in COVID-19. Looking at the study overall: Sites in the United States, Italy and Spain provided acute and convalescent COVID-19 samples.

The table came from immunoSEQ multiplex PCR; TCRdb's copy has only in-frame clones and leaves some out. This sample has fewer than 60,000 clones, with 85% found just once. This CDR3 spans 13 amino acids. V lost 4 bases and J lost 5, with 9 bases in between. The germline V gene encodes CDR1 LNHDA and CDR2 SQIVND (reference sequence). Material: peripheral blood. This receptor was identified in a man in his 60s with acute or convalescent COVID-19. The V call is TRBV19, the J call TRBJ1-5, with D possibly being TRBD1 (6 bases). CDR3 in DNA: TGTGCCAGTAGTAGGGACATCTATCAGCCCCAGCATTTT. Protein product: CASSRDIYQPQHF.